Shown below are 10 T cell receptor beta chains from a single sample sequenced in a study of early T cells in non-severe SARS-CoV-2 infection. TCRdb called the 5' RACE reads again in MiXCR, with one record for every CDR3 protein. The table lists roughly 70,000 distinct CDR3 sequences, 20% of them singletons, with 15% to 20% in the top ten. This specimen consisted of whole blood, obtained at baseline. The source of these receptors is an adult who was a healthcare worker with PCR-confirmed SARS-CoV-2 infection or an uninfected control (not recorded which).

This chain connects TRBV6-6 to TRBJ2-3; D unclear. In germline, CDR1 is MNHNY, CDR2 SVGAGI (reference sequence). The CDR3 is 13 amino acids. Trimming took off 6 bases at V and 2 bases at J, with 9 bases between the two ends. CDR3 DNA: TGTGCCAGCAGAAGGACCCACACAGATACGCAGTATTTT. It yields the protein CASRRTHTDTQYF.

The chain joins TRBV3-1 to TRBJ1-4, with a possible D match to TRBD1 (5 bases). This CDR3 region has 14 residues. Germline-derived CDR1 and CDR2 are LGHDT and YNNKEL (reference sequence). Trimming removed 3 bases at V and 8 bases at J, with 13 bases between. The CDR3 sequence is CASSQGLTGEKLFF. The CDR3 DNA sequence: TGTGCCAGCAGCCAGGGACTTACCGGGGAAAAACTGTTTTTT.

A few counts support this clonotype. This rearrangement joins TRBV12-3 or TRBV12-4 to TRBJ2-1; D is possibly TRBD1 or TRBD2 (5 bases each). This CDR3 has 15 amino acids. V lost 6 bases and J lost 2, with 14 bases in between. The CDR3 protein is CASSLRDPTYNEQFF. The CDR3 region has the DNA TGTGCCAGCAGCCTAAGGGACCCAACCTACAATGAGCAGTTCTTC.

This clonotype was seen a handful of times. CDR3 nucleotides: TGCAGCGCGAGTGGGGGGGGCCGATCCCAAGAGACCCAGTACTTC. Amino acids: CSASGGGRSQETQYF. The V call is TRBV29-1, the J call TRBJ2-5; TRBD2 is a possible D gene (7 bases). CDR3 length equals 15 residues. V was shortened by 7 bases and J by 1 base, with 19 bases between the two germline ends. The V gene's germline CDR1 is SQVTM and CDR2 ANQGSEA. Complete variable domain (other parts from reference TRBV29-1 and TRBJ2-5): SAVISQKPSRDICQRGTSLTIQCQVDSQVTMMFWYRQQPGQSLTLIATANQGSEATYESGFVIDKFPISRPNLTFSTLTVSNMSPEDSSIYLCSASGGGRSQETQYFGPGTRLLVL.

This clonotype has ten or more counts. The rearrangement links TRBV5-1 to TRBJ2-7, with a tentative D call TRBD2 (7 bases). The V gene lost 3 bases and the J gene lost 3 bases, with 10 bases spanning the gap. This CDR3 comprises 13 residues. Germline CDR1 SGHRS, CDR2 YFSETQ. The CDR3 loop reads CASSSGGDYEQYF. CDR3 coding DNA: TGCGCCAGCAGCTCGGGGGGCGACTACGAGCAGTACTTC.

There are many counts of this clonotype. Written as DNA, the CDR3 is TGTGCCAGCAGTTTCGGTGATACAGATACGCAGTATTTT. Amino acids: CASSFGDTDTQYF. The chain is built from TRBV27 and TRBJ2-3; D is unclear. V shed 3 bases and J shed 3 bases, with 7 bases lying between them. The CDR3 has 13 amino acids. CDR1 is MNHEY and CDR2 is SMNVEV in the germline V gene (reference sequence).

The V gene is TRBV4-1, the J gene TRBJ2-7; D possibly corresponds to TRBD2 (6 bases). The CDR3 runs to 14 residues. Germline V gives CDR1 MGHRA, CDR2 YSYEKL. V lost 3 bases, J lost 5 bases, and 14 bases lay in between. CDR3 sequence (DNA): TGCGCCAGCAGCCATATGAGACTAGTTCACGAGCAGTACTTC. Translation gives CASSHMRLVHEQYF.

This clonotype showed up many times. The chain links TRBV11-2 to TRBJ2-3; no clear D gene. There are 12 residues in the CDR3. The V end was cut by 2 bases, the J end by 2 bases, with 2 bases between. CDR1 and CDR2 from the germline V gene are SGHAT and FQNNGV. The CDR3: CASSLPTDTQYF. The CDR3, as DNA: TGTGCCAGCAGCTTACCCACAGATACGCAGTATTTT.

In its sample, this clonotype was seen a few times. The chain carries TRBV18 and TRBJ2-2, with D possibly being TRBD1 or TRBD2 (5 bases each). Trimming took off 0 bases at V and 5 bases at J, with 7 bases between the two ends. Germline values: CDR1 KGHSH, CDR2 LQKENI. The CDR3 length is 14 residues. In DNA, the CDR3 is TGTGCCAGCTCACCACCTGAGGGGACCGGGGAGCTGTTTTTT. This translates into CASSPPEGTGELFF.

At least ten counts were recorded for this clonotype. The chain carries TRBV6-5 and TRBJ2-2; D is unclear. The V end was cut by 6 bases, the J end by 4 bases, with 6 bases between. Germline loops: CDR1 MNHEY, CDR2 SVGAGI. The CDR3 spans 12 residues. The CDR3 coding sequence is TGTGCCAGCAGGTGGACCACCGGGGAGCTGTTTTTT. Its translation is CASRWTTGELFF.